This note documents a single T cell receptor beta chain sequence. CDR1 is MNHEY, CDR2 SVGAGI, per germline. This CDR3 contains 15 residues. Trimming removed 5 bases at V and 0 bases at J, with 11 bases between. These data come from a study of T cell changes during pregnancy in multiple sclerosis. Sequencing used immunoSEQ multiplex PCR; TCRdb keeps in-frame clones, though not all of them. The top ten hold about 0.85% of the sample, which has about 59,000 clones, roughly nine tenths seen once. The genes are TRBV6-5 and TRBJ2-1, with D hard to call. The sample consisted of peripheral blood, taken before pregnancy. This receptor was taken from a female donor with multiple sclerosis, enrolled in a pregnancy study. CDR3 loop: CASSKQPNSYNEQFF. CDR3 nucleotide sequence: TGTGCCAGCAGTAAGCAACCCAACTCCTACAATGAGCAGTTCTTC.